Given below is one T cell receptor (beta chain) in context. The antigen is unknown. The assay was run at deep level. Clones were read by immunoSEQ multiplex PCR, and TCRdb kept only the in-frame ones, dropping some. The data show 2,100,000 or so clones, with 90% to 96% seen just once and 0.13% held by the top ten. Germline-derived CDR1 and CDR2 are MNHEY and SVGAGI. CDR3 length equals 15 residues. The ends were cut back, 2 bases at V and 1 base at J, with 11 bases in the middle. The data are from a study of shared clonotypes between healthy human individuals. Points from the study as a whole: The study found lower generation probabilities in non-shared clonotypes than in those shared by all four donors.

The J gene is TRBJ1-1, the V gene TRBV6-5; D not certain. The sequence was collected from a young man in good health. The source material was naive CD4+ T cells sorted from blood. The subset here: CD45RA+ positively selected. The CDR3 here is CASSYLDLANTEAFF. The CDR3 nucleotides are TGTGCCAGCAGTTACCTGGACCTGGCGAACACTGAAGCTTTCTTT.